This T cell receptor beta chain is from a study of chemoradiotherapy in HPV16-positive cancers. Findings of the study overall: HPV-specific T cells were functionally defined from only two HPV16-positive patients.

Data came from immunoSEQ multiplex PCR; TCRdb stores just in-frame clones and leaves some out. The sample lists about 14,000 clones, approximately 89% occurring once. This clone was seen only once. Its antigen is unidentified. The germline V gene encodes CDR1 GTSNPN and CDR2 SVGIG (reference sequence). V lost 8 bases, J lost 8 bases, and 15 bases lay in between. CDR3 length: 11 amino acids. The chain uses TRBV30 and TRBJ1-1; tentative D call: TRBD1 (5 bases). The sequence was collected from a human donor with HPV-associated anogenital cancer. The sequences come from tumor tissue, collected from a patient who underwent chemoradiotherapy. Written as DNA, the CDR3 is TGTGCCGGGGGGTCGTCGCTCGAAGCTTTCTTT. Residues: CAGGSSLEAFF.